One and the same sample provided the 22 T cell receptor beta chains below, sequenced in a study of T cell responses to AZD1222 COVID-19 vaccine (dated by TCRdb to the early 2020s). The label giving this sample's time point can be read as: baseline before first vaccination. The method was the immunoSEQ multiplex PCR assay. In its TCRdb copy, this immuneACCESS table keeps in-frame sequences only and misses some clones. Where compared with another copy, unresolved V genes explain less than half of these, and the others have no known cause. This sample comprises 96,000 or so clones, nearly 90% of them detected only once. 1.5% to 2% of the sample is taken by the ten largest. The sequencing here drew on peripheral blood, taken on day 0 of AZD1222 vaccination. These receptors all stem from an adult in good health.

This clone was seen a single time. The rearrangement uses TRBV4-2 and TRBJ1-2; TRBD1 might be the D (5 bases). V was shortened by 0 bases and J by 0 bases, with 11 bases between the two germline ends. The germline gives CDR1 LGHNA, CDR2 YNFKEQ. This CDR3 is built from 16 residues. The CDR3 loop is CASSQDRAGTNYGYTF. DNA of the CDR3: TGTGCCAGCAGCCAAGATAGGGCAGGGACTAACTATGGCTACACCTTC.

This chain joins TRBV30 and TRBJ1-1, with D unclear. CDR3 size: 13 residues. Between the trimmed V and J ends, which lost 0 bases and 7 bases, there was a span of 12 bases. Germline assignment: CDR1 GTSNPN and CDR2 SVGIG (reference sequence). CDR3 bases: TGTGCCTGGAGTGTAGGGCCCGGAGATGAAGCTTTCTTT. Encoded protein: CAWSVGPGDEAFF.

This CDR3 reads CASNGHQAGYTEAFF. The CDR3 DNA follows: TGTGCCAGCAATGGACACCAGGCGGGGTACACTGAAGCTTTCTTT. This sequence joins TRBV6-6 and TRBJ1-1; D might be TRBD1 (5 bases). Trimming removed 7 bases from V and 3 bases from J, with 18 bases in between. Germline V gene lookup returns CDR1 MNHNY and CDR2 SVGAGI (reference sequence). CDR3 length: 15 residues.

V usage is TRBV3-1 (or the pseudogene TRBV3-2) and J usage is TRBJ1-1; no definite D call. CDR1 and CDR2 from the germline V gene are LGHDT and YNNKEL (reference sequence). The CDR3 has 18 amino acids. Between the trimmed V and J ends, which lost 0 bases and 1 base, there was a span of 18 bases. The chain's CDR3 is CASSQDLGSRSSNTEAFF. In DNA form, the CDR3 reads TGTGCCAGCAGCCAAGATCTTGGCAGCCGTTCGTCGAACACTGAAGCTTTCTTT.

The chain recombines TRBV3-1 (or the pseudogene TRBV3-2) with TRBJ1-5; D perhaps matches TRBD1 (5 bases). This CDR3 contains 15 residues. Trimming removed 4 bases from V and 9 bases from J, with 19 bases in between. Germline V lookup: CDR1 LGHDT, CDR2 YNNKEL (reference sequence). CDR3 coding DNA: TGTGCCAGCAGCCCAGCCGGGGGGACCAATGTGCCCCAGCATTTT. It encodes CASSPAGGTNVPQHF.

V gene TRBV19 combines with J gene TRBJ2-1; TRBD1 agrees at 9 bases. The CDR3 loop spans 15 amino acids. V shed 9 bases and J 3 bases; nucleotides not matched to a gene: 9. Germline V gives CDR1 LNHDA, CDR2 SQIVND (reference sequence). This CDR3 reads CASKTETGGYNEQFF. CDR3 nucleotide sequence: TGTGCCAGCAAAACTGAGACAGGGGGCTACAATGAGCAGTTCTTC.

The chain links TRBV11-3 to TRBJ2-5; TRBD2 aligns across 8 bases. The CDR3 extends over 18 amino acids. The junction had 11 bases not matched to a gene; V was cut back by 1 base and J by 1 base. Germline values: CDR1 SGHNT, CDR2 YENEEA. The CDR3 region has the DNA TGTGCCAGCAGCTTAGGACGTTCTAGCGGGTCCGCCCAAGAGACCCAGTACTTC. Its protein product is CASSLGRSSGSAQETQYF.

The V call is TRBV28, the J call TRBJ1-2; the D gene is possibly TRBD1 (5 bases). The germline CDR1 and CDR2 sequences are MDHEN and SYDVKM. CDR3 length equals 13 residues. The germline V and J ends were trimmed by 4 bases and 5 bases, with 11 bases remaining between them. CDR3 nucleotide sequence: TGTGCCAGCAGTTCAGTCTGGGGGTATGGCTACACCTTC. It specifies CASSSVWGYGYTF.

The J gene is TRBJ2-3, the V gene TRBV18, with D unresolved. The CDR3 loop spans 15 amino acids. Germline assignment: CDR1 KGHSH and CDR2 LQKENI. With 0 bases removed from V and 2 bases from J, the gap between germline ends came to 9 bases. Here the CDR3 reads CASSPPDGATDTQYF. CDR3 in DNA: TGTGCCAGCTCACCACCGGATGGCGCCACAGATACGCAGTATTTT.

The chain carries TRBV19 and TRBJ1-4, with TRBD1 as a possible D gene (6 bases). CDR3 length equals 15 residues. V was cut by 2 bases and J by 4 bases, with 11 bases left in between. Germline lookup yields CDR1 LNHDA and CDR2 SQIVND (reference sequence). CDR3: CASSIWTADNEKLFF. Here the CDR3 DNA reads TGTGCCAGTAGTATATGGACAGCAGATAATGAAAAACTGTTTTTT.

V is TRBV11-3 and J is TRBJ2-4; 7 nucleotides line up with TRBD2. Germline lookup yields CDR1 SGHNT and CDR2 YENEEA. This CDR3 is built from 18 residues. The V gene end was trimmed by 5 bases and the J gene end by 0 bases; junction bases not matched to a gene: 13. The chain's CDR3 is CASSRESLANLAKNIQYF. Written as DNA, the CDR3 is TGTGCCAGCAGCCGGGAGTCACTAGCGAACTTAGCCAAAAACATTCAGTACTTC. The whole variable domain, filled in from reference TRBV11-3 and TRBJ2-4, reads EAGVVQSPRYKIIEKKQPVAFWCNPISGHNTLYWYLQNLGQGPELLIRYENEEAVDDSQLPKDRFSAERLKGVDSTLKIQPAELGDSAVYLCASSRESLANLAKNIQYFGAGTRLSVL.

This chain connects TRBV29-1 to TRBJ2-3; TRBD2 matches at 11 bases. Germline V gene sequence: CDR1 SQVTM, CDR2 ANQGSEA. The V segment lost 6 bases and the J segment 1 base; nucleotides outside the gene matches: 6. This CDR3 has 15 residues. The CDR3 sequence is CSVNLLAGGTDTQYF. Here the CDR3 DNA reads TGCAGCGTGAACCTACTAGCGGGAGGCACAGATACGCAGTATTTT.

J is TRBJ2-2 and V is TRBV7-2; maybe TRBD2 (5 bases). Germline V gene sequence: CDR1 SGHTA, CDR2 FQGNSA. The germline V and J ends were trimmed by 6 bases and 6 bases, with 11 bases remaining between them. The CDR3 has 13 amino acids. The CDR3 is CASRPGGPGELFF. CDR3 nucleotides: TGTGCCAGCAGACCCGGAGGACCCGGGGAGCTGTTTTTT.

The chain links TRBV2 to TRBJ1-4; a weak D match, TRBD1 (5 bases). The V and J ends lost 7 bases and 0 bases respectively, with 12 bases between them. CDR3 length: 15 residues. Germline V gene lookup returns CDR1 SNHLY and CDR2 FYNNEI. The CDR3 is CASKGQVTTNEKLFF. The CDR3, as DNA: TGTGCCAGCAAAGGACAAGTCACAACTAATGAAAAACTGTTTTTT.

This chain joins TRBV27 and TRBJ1-5; D is ambiguous. V shed 3 bases and J shed 12 bases, with 18 bases lying between them. Germline CDR1 MNHEY, CDR2 SMNVEV (reference sequence). The CDR3 consists of 14 residues. CDR3 amino acids: CASSFSCPVWGQHF. In nucleotides, the CDR3 is TGTGCCAGCAGTTTTTCGTGCCCGGTGTGGGGCCAGCATTTT.

The chain links TRBV30 to TRBJ1-3, with 7 positions matching TRBD1. Per germline, CDR1 GTSNPN and CDR2 SVGIG (reference sequence). This CDR3 is 15 amino acids long. CDR3 in amino acids: CAQARAGGSGNTIYF. The CDR3, as DNA: TGTGCACAAGCTCGGGCAGGGGGCTCTGGAAACACCATATATTTT.

This chain joins TRBV9 and TRBJ2-1, with no clear D. The germline V gene has CDR1 SGDLS and CDR2 YYNGEE. Trimming pared 3 bases from V and 0 bases from J, leaving 7 bases between. CDR3 length: 14 amino acids. Here the CDR3 reads CASSGANSYNEQFF. DNA for the CDR3: TGTGCCAGCAGCGGGGCGAACTCCTACAATGAGCAGTTCTTC.

The chain uses TRBV6-5 and TRBJ1-1, with D perhaps TRBD1 (6 bases). This CDR3 has 16 residues. Germline CDR1 and CDR2: MNHEY and SVGAGI. Trimming removed 0 bases at V and 3 bases at J, with 14 bases between. The CDR3, as DNA: TGTGCCAGCAGTTACTCTCCCGGAGGGGGTTACACTGAAGCTTTCTTT. Its protein product is CASSYSPGGGYTEAFF.

The CDR3 DNA sequence: TGTGCCAGCAGTGCGACAGGGGGCAGAGATTCACCCCTCCACTTT. Its protein is CASSATGGRDSPLHF. The chain is built from TRBV28 and TRBJ1-6; the match to TRBD1 covers 10 bases. Trimming cost V 5 bases and J 8 bases; bases outside gene matches: 6. The CDR3 has 15 amino acids. Germline lookup yields CDR1 MDHEN and CDR2 SYDVKM.

DNA for the CDR3: TGTGCCAGCAGTTCACAACTGGGACCGAACACTGAAGCTTTCTTT. Translating gives CASSSQLGPNTEAFF. The V and J genes are TRBV28 and TRBJ1-1; D is perhaps TRBD1 (5 bases). This CDR3 spans 15 amino acids. The germline V gene has CDR1 MDHEN and CDR2 SYDVKM. Trimming stripped 4 bases from V and 1 base from J, with 13 bases between.

This rearrangement joins TRBV5-4 to TRBJ2-5, with 7 bases aligning to TRBD2. With V trimmed by 1 base and J by 3 bases, 3 bases remained unmatched. The CDR3 covers 14 residues. Per the germline V gene, CDR1 is SGHNT and CDR2 is YYREEE (reference sequence). The DNA for the CDR3 is TGTGCCAGCAGCTTGTTGGGAGGGAAAGAGACCCAGTACTTC. This translates into CASSLLGGKETQYF.

The J gene is TRBJ2-3, the V gene TRBV4-3; 9 bases line up with TRBD2. The J segment lost 2 bases and the V segment lost 0 bases, leaving 9 bases of the junction unmatched. The CDR3 consists of 18 residues. The germline CDR1 and CDR2 sequences are LGHNA and YSLEER. The CDR3 DNA follows: TGCGCCAGCAGCCAAGATTATGCCGCTAGCGGGGACACAGATACGCAGTATTTT. Its translation is CASSQDYAASGDTDTQYF.